This T cell receptor (beta chain) was found in a study of blood T cell repertoires in COVID-19. Across the whole study: T cells, B-cell-depleted T cells, or PBMCs provided the cDNA or gDNA that served as material.

In Seattle, patients joined the study during active infection and were tracked longitudinally. Per the original data handling: From reference gene primer amplification, estimates of nucleated cell counts were derived. Assay used: immunoSEQ multiplex PCR; TCRdb lists only in-frame clones, some missing. The DNA was the basis for D and trimming; V, J and clone size are from that table. The top ten hold 3.5% to 4% of the sample, which has roughly 380,000 clones, around nine tenths seen once. The germline V gene has CDR1 SGDLS and CDR2 YYNGEE. The length of the CDR3 is 15 residues. J lost 1 base, V lost 2 bases, and 4 bases had no gene match.

The chain uses TRBV9 and TRBJ2-3; TRBD2 aligns across 7 bases. Source material: peripheral blood. The receptor was derived from a woman aged 55-69 years with COVID-19, enrolled during active disease. The CDR3 nucleotides read TGTGCCAGCAGCGTTTACAGCGGGGGCACAGATACGCAGTATTTT. Its protein product is CASSVYSGGTDTQYF.